Listed below are T cell receptor beta chains from one sample, sequenced in a study of blood T cell repertoires in COVID-19. This table comes from immunoSEQ multiplex PCR, and its TCRdb copy is limited to in-frame clones, with some not included. The sample lists approximately 180,000 clones, over 70% occurring once. Input material: peripheral blood. All receptors come from a woman aged 40 to 50 with COVID-19, enrolled during active disease. Both conserved end residues are part of each CDR3. A D gene is named only where the DNA matches it firmly. The listing skips clone size in some rows; elsewhere it reads once, few, many or a size class.

DNA: TGTGCCAGCAGTTCTGCGGGAGGGCCCAGGGAGACCCAGTACTTC
CDR3: CASSSAGGPRETQYF
J: TRBJ2-5
V: TRBV28
D: TRBD2
size: .

DNA: TGCAGCGCCGTCTCCACTAGGAACATTCAGTACTTC
CDR3: CSAVSTRNIQYF
J: TRBJ2-4
V: TRBV29-1
D: .
size: .

DNA: TGTGCCAGCAGCGCCGATCTCCGGGACAGGGTAACGGGTGAGCAGTTCTTC
CDR3: CASSADLRDRVTGEQFF
J: TRBJ2-1
V: TRBV9
D: TRBD1
size: .

DNA: TGCGCCAGCAGCCCCATCCGGGACAGGGGGCTGCTCGCTGAAGCTTTCTTT
CDR3: CASSPIRDRGLLAEAFF
J: TRBJ1-1
V: TRBV5-1
D: TRBD1
size: once

DNA: TGTGCCACCAGCACCTATCGCGAGACCCAGTACTTC
CDR3: CATSTYRETQYF
J: TRBJ2-5
V: TRBV15
D: .
size: once

DNA: TGTGCCAGCAGTTATGGGACAGCTAACTATGGCTACACCTTC
CDR3: CASSYGTANYGYTF
J: TRBJ1-2
V: TRBV6-6
D: TRBD1
size: .

DNA: TGTGCCAGCAGCCGACAGGGGGCCGGGGAGCTGTTTTTT
CDR3: CASSRQGAGELFF
J: TRBJ2-2
V: TRBV7-9
D: TRBD1
size: .

DNA: TGTGCCAGCAGCCTCATCCGGGACAGGGGCAATGAGCAGTTCTTC
CDR3: CASSLIRDRGNEQFF
J: TRBJ2-1
V: TRBV7-9
D: TRBD1
size: .

DNA: TGCGCCAGCAGCTTGGTTCGATTGGCTAGCGGACGGAACACCGGGGAGCTGTTTTTT
CDR3: CASSLVRLASGRNTGELFF
J: TRBJ2-2
V: TRBV5-1
D: TRBD2
size: .

DNA: TGTGCCACCAGTGATGGGACAGGGACCCCCACTGAAGCTTTCTTT
CDR3: CATSDGTGTPTEAFF
J: TRBJ1-1
V: TRBV24-1
D: TRBD1
size: .

DNA: TGTGCCAGCAGCTCGACTAGCGGGATAAATGGGGAGCTGTTTTTT
CDR3: CASSSTSGINGELFF
J: TRBJ2-2
V: TRBV7-3
D: TRBD2
size: .

DNA: TGTGCCAGCCCCCAGGCGGGCCCAGGGGCGAACACCGGGGAGCTGTTTTTT
CDR3: CASPQAGPGANTGELFF
J: TRBJ2-2
V: TRBV18
D: .
size: .

DNA: TGTGCCAGCAGCTTAGGGCCCTTACAGGGATCCCACGATGAGCAGTTCTTC
CDR3: CASSLGPLQGSHDEQFF
J: TRBJ2-1
V: TRBV7-6
D: .
size: .

DNA: TGTGCCAGCAGCCCGCGGGGCTACGAGCAGTACTTC
CDR3: CASSPRGYEQYF
J: TRBJ2-7
V: TRBV9
D: .
size: .

DNA: TGTGCCAGCAGCAAAGTTAGCGGCTACACCTTC
CDR3: CASSKVSGYTF
J: TRBJ1-2
V: TRBV21-1
D: .
size: .

DNA: TGTGCCAGCAGTCAAACAGGAAACACCATATATTTT
CDR3: CASSQTGNTIYF
J: TRBJ1-3
V: TRBV21-1
D: .
size: once

DNA: TGTGCCACCGGACAGCCGAACACTGAAGCTTTCTTT
CDR3: CATGQPNTEAFF
J: TRBJ1-1
V: TRBV7-8
D: .
size: .

DNA: TGTGCCAGCAGCTTAGTCGGGGGTCCTTACAATGAGCAGTTCTTC
CDR3: CASSLVGGPYNEQFF
J: TRBJ2-1
V: TRBV7-9
D: .
size: .

DNA: TGTGCCAGCTCGCGAAACATTGACAGGGGGGACGAGCAGTACTTC
CDR3: CASSRNIDRGDEQYF
J: TRBJ2-7
V: TRBV18
D: TRBD1
size: .

DNA: TGTGCCAGCAAAACCCCGGGAACTTCGAACACCGGGGAGCTGTTTTTT
CDR3: CASKTPGTSNTGELFF
J: TRBJ2-2
V: TRBV4-2
D: .
size: once

DNA: TGTGCCAGCAGTTTCTCGACAGGGGACGAGTTTTTC
CDR3: CASSFSTGDEFF
J: TRBJ2-7
V: TRBV28
D: TRBD1
size: once

DNA: TGTGCCAGCAGTTTATTAGCGGGGCTTGGTTCCGGGGAGCTGTTTTTT
CDR3: CASSLLAGLGSGELFF
J: TRBJ2-2
V: TRBV27
D: TRBD2
size: .

DNA: TGTGCCAGCAGTGAACTGGGACAGGGAATCCCTGAGCAGTTCTTC
CDR3: CASSELGQGIPEQFF
J: TRBJ2-1
V: TRBV6-4
D: TRBD1
size: .

DNA: TGCGCCAGCAGCTTGGGGGACAGGGGGCATCCAAATAGAGCCAAAAACATTCAGTACTTC
CDR3: CASSLGDRGHPNRAKNIQYF
J: TRBJ2-4
V: TRBV5-1
D: TRBD1
size: .

DNA: TGTGCCAGCTCGTATCTAGCGGGGATAACAGATACGCAGTATTTT
CDR3: CASSYLAGITDTQYF
J: TRBJ2-3
V: TRBV18
D: TRBD2
size: .

DNA: TGTGCCACCGCCACGGGTGGCAATCAGCCCCAGCATTTT
CDR3: CATATGGNQPQHF
J: TRBJ1-5
V: TRBV24-1
D: .
size: .

DNA: TGTGCCAGCAGTCAAACGACTAGCGGGGCTTCCTACGAGCAGTACTTC
CDR3: CASSQTTSGASYEQYF
J: TRBJ2-7
V: TRBV6-6
D: TRBD2
size: .

DNA: TGTGCCAGCAGCCAGCGACAGGGACTAGCGTCAGATACGCAGTATTTT
CDR3: CASSQRQGLASDTQYF
J: TRBJ2-3
V: TRBV3-1/TRBV3-2
D: TRBD2
size: once